Listed below are T cell receptor beta chains from one sample, sequenced in a study of tumor and adjacent non-tumor tissue in lung cancer. MiXCR, applied by TCRdb to the multiplex PCR reads, yields one record per CDR3 protein. The repertoire holds 78,000 or so distinct CDR3 sequences, with approximately 79% as singletons. Sequencing used lung tumor tissue. Source of these receptors: a woman in her fifties or sixties with non-small cell lung cancer. Each CDR3 is given with its conserved first and last residue. A D gene is named only where the DNA matches it firmly. Clone sizes are given selectively: once, few, many, or a class where the clone is expanded.

NA NA TRBJ2-3 TRBV29-1 TGCAGCGTCTGGCAAGAGAGTGCTGCAGGTACGCAGTATTTT CSVWQESAAGTQYF
TRBD1 NA TRBJ1-6 TRBV6-5 TGTGCCACCATACTACAGGGGGACAATTCACCCCTCCACTTT CATILQGDNSPLHF
NA NA TRBJ2-7 TRBV12-3/TRBV12-4 TGTGCCATCAGTTTTTCGACAGGTCCGGTGGAGCAGTACTTC CAISFSTGPVEQYF
TRBD1 once TRBJ1-5 TRBV4-1 TGTGCCATCGGCCAAGGCGACAGGGACAGTCAGCCCCAGCATTTT CAIGQGDRDSQPQHF
NA NA TRBJ2-7 TRBV29-1 TGCAGCGTTGTTCTAGTGGGAGTTTTTGACGAGCATTACTTC CSVVLVGVFDEHYF
NA NA TRBJ2-2 TRBV11-2 TGTACCAGCAGACAAAGAGGGCAGGGAAAGACCGGGGAGCTGTTTTTT CTSRQRGQGKTGELFF
TRBD2 NA TRBJ2-3 TRBV20-1 TGCAGTGCGAGAGATATCGAAGGGACTATTTTGTCAGATATGCAGTATTTT CSARDIEGTILSDMQYF
NA NA TRBJ2-6 TRBV6-6 TGTGCCGGCAGTTACCCAGTTGGACCCTCTGGGGCCAACGTCCTGACTTTC CAGSYPVGPSGANVLTF
TRBD1 NA TRBJ1-5 TRBV29-1 TGCAGTGTTGGAGGGAGGGGGCAAAATCAGTCCCAGCATTTT CSVGGRGQNQSQHF
NA large TRBJ1-6 TRBV20-1 TGCAGTGCTCGACGGATTGGGGTCGTGTCTCGGGCGGAGCAGGGATCACCCCTCCACTTT CSARRIGVVSRAEQGSPLHF
NA NA TRBJ2-7 TRBV28 TGTGCCAGTAGTTCCCCCATAACGGGAGCCTTCTACGAGCAGTACTTC CASSSPITGAFYEQYF
NA NA TRBJ2-3 TRBV4-1 TGCGCCAGCAGCCAAGAGGGGGAGCCAGGCACATATATGCAGTATTTT CASSQEGEPGTYMQYF
NA NA TRBJ2-7 TRBV4-1 TGCGCCAGCAGCCAAGATGCGGTGTCCGGCTACGAGCAGTACTTC CASSQDAVSGYEQYF
NA NA TRBJ1-5 TRBV12-3/TRBV12-4 TGTGCGAGCAGATTGGGGGCAGGTGATCAGCCCCAGCATTTT CASRLGAGDQPQHF
TRBD1 NA TRBJ1-1 TRBV12-3/TRBV12-4 TGTGCCAGCTGTTCCCTTCAGGGGGGAGCTTTCTTT CASCSLQGGAFF
TRBD1 NA TRBJ2-7 TRBV12-3/TRBV12-4 TGTGCCAGCATCTGGGGACAGGCGGCAAGGGAGCAGTATTTC CASIWGQAAREQYF
TRBD2 few TRBJ2-3 TRBV4-3 TGCGCCAGCAGCCTTCTGACTAGCGCAGATACGCAGTATTTT CASSLLTSADTQYF
NA NA TRBJ2-1 TRBV29-1 TGCAGCGTTGAAGGGCACATGGGGGCATGGGAGCAATTCTTT CSVEGHMGAWEQFF
TRBD2 NA TRBJ2-1 TRBV20-1 TGCAATGTTAGAGACCCGACTAGCGGGAGGAGAAATGAGCAGTTCTTC CNVRDPTSGRRNEQFF
NA NA TRBJ2-2 TRBV10-3 TGTGTCATCAGGGATTCCGCGCACACCGGGGAGCTGTTTTTT CVIRDSAHTGELFF
TRBD2 medium-sized TRBJ2-7 TRBV20-1 TGCAGTGCTAGTGGGCGGGAGTACATCGAGCAGTACTTC CSASGREYIEQYF
NA NA TRBJ1-1 TRBV29-1 TGCAGCGTTGGGGAGAGGGCAGGGACTGAAGCTTTCTTT CSVGERAGTEAFF
TRBD1 NA TRBJ2-3 TRBV6-1 TGTGCCAGCAGTGAAGGAGGCTTTGGGACAGGCACAGATAGACAGTATTTT CASSEGGFGTGTDRQYF
TRBD2 NA TRBJ2-3 TRBV28 TGTGCCAGCAGTTGCGGCGGGTTAGCGGGAGCGACAGATACGCAGTATTTT CASSCGGLAGATDTQYF
TRBD2 NA TRBJ2-1 TRBV20-1 TGCAGTGCTATAGATCGACTGGGGGGGAATGAGCAGTTCTTC CSAIDRLGGNEQFF
NA NA TRBJ2-1 TRBV11-2 TGTGTCAGCAGAGCACTGGGGTCTTCCTACAATGAGCAGTTCTTC CVSRALGSSYNEQFF
TRBD2 NA TRBJ2-1 TRBV20-1 TGCAGTGCTAGAGTACCCTGGAGCGGGAAGATCCATGAGCAGTTCTTC CSARVPWSGKIHEQFF
TRBD2 NA TRBJ2-3 TRBV24-1 TGTGCCACCAGTGATCCCGGGACTAGCGGGAATCCCCTTCAGCCAGTTACGCAGTATTTT CATSDPGTSGNPLQPVTQYF
NA many TRBJ2-3 TRBV6-1 TGTGCCAGCAGTAAGCGTTGGGGGACCGAACTAACAGATACGCAGTATTTT CASSKRWGTELTDTQYF
NA NA TRBJ2-7 TRBV6-6 TGTACCAGCAGCCCATTGCGGGACCCCTACGAGCAGTATTTC CTSSPLRDPYEQYF
NA NA TRBJ2-7 TRBV4-1 TGCGCCAGCAGCCAATCCCCCAGGCCTGTGAACGAGCAGTACTTC CASSQSPRPVNEQYF
NA NA TRBJ2-1 TRBV29-1 TGCATCGTTGTTTTCGGGAATGAGCAGTTCTTC CIVVFGNEQFF
NA NA TRBJ1-1 TRBV6-2/TRBV6-3 TGTGCCAGCAGTTACTCGACGGGGAACACTGAAAGTTTCTTT CASSYSTGNTESFF
NA NA TRBJ1-1 TRBV24-1 TGTGCCACCAGAGACCGGACAGTGAGGGAAGCTTTCTTT CATRDRTVREAFF
NA NA TRBJ2-2 TRBV6-5 TGTGCCAGCAGTTACAGGGGACCATCGGACACCGGGGAGCTGTTTTTC CASSYRGPSDTGELFF
NA NA TRBJ2-7 TRBV6-2/TRBV6-3 TGTGCCAGCAGTTATGGGCGGGTCCGCAGCGACCAGTACTTC CASSYGRVRSDQYF
NA NA TRBJ2-7 TRBV10-3 TGTGACATTAGTGAGCGGTCGCAATACGAGCAGTACTTC CDISERSQYEQYF
TRBD2 NA TRBJ2-5 TRBV14 TGTGTCAGCACCTCGGGACTAGCGGCGACTTTAAAGGAGACCCAGTACTTC CVSTSGLAATLKETQYF
NA NA TRBJ2-2 TRBV20-1 TGCAGTACTAGAGGGATAAGACAGGTGGCCGCCGGGGAGCTGTTTTTT CSTRGIRQVAAGELFF
TRBD1 NA TRBJ2-5 TRBV20-1 TGCAGTGCTAGCGACCTCCGGGACAGCCAAGAGTCCCAGTACTTC CSASDLRDSQESQYF
TRBD1 NA TRBJ2-5 TRBV20-1 TGCATAGCTAGACAGGGGGCGATGGAGACCCAGTACTTC CIARQGAMETQYF
NA NA TRBJ2-1 TRBV18 TGTGCCACCTCATCAAATAGCGCGGATGAGCAGTTCTTC CATSSNSADEQFF
NA many TRBJ1-3 TRBV6-1 TGTGCCAGCAGTGAACAGGACGGCTCTGGAAACACCATATATTTT CASSEQDGSGNTIYF
NA NA TRBJ1-1 TRBV20-1 TGCAGTCGTTACCGGGACACCATAAACACTGAAGCTTTCTTT CSRYRDTINTEAFF
NA NA TRBJ2-2 TRBV4-1 TGCACCAGCAGCCAAGTTAGTAGATTTCGCATCGGGGAGCTGTTTTTT CTSSQVSRFRIGELFF
NA many TRBJ2-5 TRBV20-1 TGCAGTGCTAGAGACGGAGGGGGGGAGACCCAGTACTTC CSARDGGGETQYF
TRBD1 NA TRBJ1-5 TRBV6-1 TGTGCCAGCCCGACAGGGAATCAGCCCCAGCATTTT CASPTGNQPQHF
NA NA TRBJ2-3 TRBV4-1 TGCGCCAGCAGCCAAATGTACCGGGATACGCAGTATTTT CASSQMYRDTQYF
TRBD1 NA TRBJ1-5 TRBV20-1 TGCAGTGCTATCTCAGGGGGCAGTCAGTTCCAGCATTTT CSAISGGSQFQHF
NA NA TRBJ1-5 TRBV6-1 TGTGCCAGCAGTGAAATGACAAATCTGCCCCAGCATTTT CASSEMTNLPQHF
NA once TRBJ2-3 TRBV7-2 TGTGCCAGCAGCTTAGACTACCTTAGCACAGATACGCAGTATTTT CASSLDYLSTDTQYF
TRBD2 medium-sized TRBJ2-1 TRBV20-1 TGCAGTGCTACTTGGAACTCGGCTAGCGGGAGCGTGTCTCGCAATGAGCAGTTCTTC CSATWNSASGSVSRNEQFF
NA once TRBJ1-1 TRBV11-1 TGTGCCAGCAGCTCCGAGGACTGGTCGAGCACTGAAGCTTCCTTT CASSSEDWSSTEASF
NA NA TRBJ2-7 TRBV20-1 TGCAATGTTAGACGACCAGGTGATTACTACGAGCAGTACTTC CNVRRPGDYYEQYF
TRBD2 many TRBJ2-3 TRBV5-3 TGTGCCAGAAGCTCGAGACTAGCGGGAAGCACAGATACGCAGTATTTT CARSSRLAGSTDTQYF
NA NA TRBJ2-7 TRBV6-2/TRBV6-3 TGTGCCAGCAGTTACGTATTAATATACTACGAGCAGTATTTC CASSYVLIYYEQYF
NA NA TRBJ2-7 TRBV11-1 TGTGCCAGCAGCCACCGGGACGGCTTATACGAGCAGTACTTC CASSHRDGLYEQYF
NA NA TRBJ2-2 TRBV28 TGTGCCATCGGGTACACCGGGGAGCAGGTTTTT CAIGYTGEQVF
TRBD1 NA TRBJ1-6 TRBV6-5 TGTGTCAGCAGAGGTACAGGGGATTCACCCCTCCACTTT CVSRGTGDSPLHF
NA NA TRBJ2-3 TRBV24-1 TGTGCCACCAGTGATTTACATGGGGACACAGGTACGCAGTATTTT CATSDLHGDTGTQYF